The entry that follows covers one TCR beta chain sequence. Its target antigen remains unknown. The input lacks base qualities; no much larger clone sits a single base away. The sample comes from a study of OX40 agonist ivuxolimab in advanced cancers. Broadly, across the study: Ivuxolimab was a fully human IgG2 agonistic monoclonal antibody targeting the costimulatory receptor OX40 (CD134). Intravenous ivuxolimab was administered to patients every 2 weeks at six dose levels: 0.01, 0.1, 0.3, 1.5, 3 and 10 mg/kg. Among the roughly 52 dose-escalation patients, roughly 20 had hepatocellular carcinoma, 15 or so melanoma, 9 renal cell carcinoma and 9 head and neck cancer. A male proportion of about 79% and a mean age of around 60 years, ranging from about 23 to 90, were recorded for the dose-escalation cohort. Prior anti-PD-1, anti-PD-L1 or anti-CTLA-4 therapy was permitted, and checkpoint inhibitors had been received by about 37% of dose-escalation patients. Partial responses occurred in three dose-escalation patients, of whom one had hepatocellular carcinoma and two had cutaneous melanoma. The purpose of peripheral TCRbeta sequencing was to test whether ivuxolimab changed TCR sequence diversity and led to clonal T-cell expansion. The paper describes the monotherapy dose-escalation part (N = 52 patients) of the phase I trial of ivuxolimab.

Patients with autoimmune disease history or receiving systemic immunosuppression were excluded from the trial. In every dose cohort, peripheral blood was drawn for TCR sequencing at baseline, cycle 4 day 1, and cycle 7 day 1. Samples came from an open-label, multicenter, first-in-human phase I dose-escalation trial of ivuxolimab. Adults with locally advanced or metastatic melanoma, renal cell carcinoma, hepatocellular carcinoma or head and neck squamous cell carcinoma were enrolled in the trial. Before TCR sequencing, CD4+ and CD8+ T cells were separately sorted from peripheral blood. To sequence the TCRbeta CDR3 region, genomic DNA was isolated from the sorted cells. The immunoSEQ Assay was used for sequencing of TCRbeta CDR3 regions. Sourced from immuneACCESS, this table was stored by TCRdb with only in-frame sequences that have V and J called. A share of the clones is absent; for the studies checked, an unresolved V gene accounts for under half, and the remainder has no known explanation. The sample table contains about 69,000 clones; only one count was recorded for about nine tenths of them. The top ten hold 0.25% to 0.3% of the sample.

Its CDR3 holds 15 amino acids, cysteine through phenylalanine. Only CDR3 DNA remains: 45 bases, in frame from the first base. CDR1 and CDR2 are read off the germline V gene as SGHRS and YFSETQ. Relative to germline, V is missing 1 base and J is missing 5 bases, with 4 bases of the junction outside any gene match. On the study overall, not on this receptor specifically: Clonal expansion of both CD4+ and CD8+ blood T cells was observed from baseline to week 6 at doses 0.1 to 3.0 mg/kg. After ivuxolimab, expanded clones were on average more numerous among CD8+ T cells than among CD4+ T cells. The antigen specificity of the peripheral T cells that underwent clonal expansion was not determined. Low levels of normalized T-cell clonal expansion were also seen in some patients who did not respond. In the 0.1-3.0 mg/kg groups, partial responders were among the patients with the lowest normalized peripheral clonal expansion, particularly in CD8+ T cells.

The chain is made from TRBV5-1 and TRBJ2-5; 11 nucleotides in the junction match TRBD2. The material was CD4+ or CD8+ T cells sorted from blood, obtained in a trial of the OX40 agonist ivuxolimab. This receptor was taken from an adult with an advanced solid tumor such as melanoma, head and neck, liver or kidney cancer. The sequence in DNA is TGCGCCAGCAGCTTGACGGGACTAGCGGTGGAGACCCAGTACTTC. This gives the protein CASSLTGLAVETQYF.